Below are 5 T cell receptor beta chains sequenced from a single sample in a study of Graves' ophthalmopathy and Graves' hyperthyroidism. Using RNA transcripts, the TCR beta CDR3 regions were amplified. HTBI primers were employed in first-round RT-PCR, then a second-round multiplex PCR followed. MiXCR was run by TCRdb on the multiplex PCR reads, yielding one entry per CDR3 protein. Among about 1.1 million distinct CDR3 sequences listed, 35% to 45% were seen once. Sequencing used peripheral blood or thyroid tissue (not recorded which). The source of these receptors is an adult man with Graves' hyperthyroidism.

There are a few counts of this clonotype. V usage is TRBV9 and J usage is TRBJ1-1; D unresolved. The CDR3 has 13 amino acids. Trimming removed 3 bases at V and 0 bases at J, with 6 bases between. Germline CDR1 is SGDLS and CDR2 is YYNGEE. The CDR3: CASSEAVNTEAFF. In DNA form, the CDR3 reads TGTGCCAGCAGCGAGGCCGTGAACACTGAAGCTTTCTTT.

On this clonotype itself: This sequence may be a read error, since a much larger clone differs from it by one base. The V and J genes are TRBV7-8 and TRBJ2-7; tentative D call: TRBD1 (5 bases). Germline CDR1 reads SGHVS; CDR2 reads FQNEAQ. This CDR3 has 15 residues. The CDR3 region has the DNA TGTGTCAGCAGCCAACTTGCAGGGTTAGAGAGCGAGCAGTACTTC. Translated, it gives CVSSQLAGLESEQYF.

The count of this clonotype is one. The rearrangement uses TRBV7-2 and TRBJ2-7; TRBD1 matches 8 bases. Germline V CDR1 and CDR2: SGHTA, FQGNSA. The CDR3 runs to 15 residues. J lost 9 bases, V lost 6 bases, and 16 bases had no gene match. This CDR3 reads CASRSTGTGPPAQYF. CDR3 bases: TGTGCCAGCAGGTCTACCGGGACAGGTCCGCCGGCGCAGTACTTC. Full variable domain (outside the CDR3, taken from reference TRBV7-2 and TRBJ2-7): GAGVSQSPSNKVTEKGKDVELRCDPISGHTALYWYRQSLGQGLEFLIYFQGNSAPDKSGLPSDRFSAERTGGSVSTLTIQRTQQEDSAVYLCASRSTGTGPPAQYFGPGTRLTVT.

J is TRBJ2-7 and V is TRBV5-1; perhaps D is TRBD1 or TRBD2 (5 bases each). Trimming shortened V by 4 bases and J by 6 bases, and 20 bases separated the two germline ends. This CDR3 contains 15 residues. The germline CDR1 and CDR2 sequences are SGHRS and YFSETQ. CDR3 protein: CASSLEPGPSLEQYF. As DNA, the CDR3 is TGCGCCAGCAGCCTGGAACCGGGACCGTCGCTCGAGCAGTACTTC.

J is TRBJ1-2 and V is TRBV20-1; D is ambiguous. Trimming cost V 3 bases and J 0 bases, with 14 bases left between them. The CDR3 totals 15 residues. The germline V gene encodes CDR1 DFQATT and CDR2 SNEGSKA (reference sequence). The CDR3 nucleotides read TGCAGTGCTAGCTCAATCGGCCCAGCTAACTATGGCTACACCTTC. Its protein is CSASSIGPANYGYTF.